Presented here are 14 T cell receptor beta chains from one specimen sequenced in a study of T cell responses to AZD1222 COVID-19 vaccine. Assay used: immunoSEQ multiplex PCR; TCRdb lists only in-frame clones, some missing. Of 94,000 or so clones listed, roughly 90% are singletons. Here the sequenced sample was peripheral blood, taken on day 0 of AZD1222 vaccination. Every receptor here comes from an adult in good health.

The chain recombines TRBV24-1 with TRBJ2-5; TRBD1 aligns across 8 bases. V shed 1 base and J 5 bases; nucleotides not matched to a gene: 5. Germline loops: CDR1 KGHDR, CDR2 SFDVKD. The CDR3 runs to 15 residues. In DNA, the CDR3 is TGTGCCACCAGTGATTTCCGACAGGGGAGGGAGACCCAGTACTTC. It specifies CATSDFRQGRETQYF.

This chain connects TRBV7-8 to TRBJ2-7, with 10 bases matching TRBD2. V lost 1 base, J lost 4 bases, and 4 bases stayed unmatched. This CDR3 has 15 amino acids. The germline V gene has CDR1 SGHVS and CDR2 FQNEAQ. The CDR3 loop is CASSLGAGGGYEQYF. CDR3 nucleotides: TGTGCCAGCAGCTTAGGAGCGGGAGGGGGATACGAGCAGTACTTC.

The CDR3 reads CASSFGQGAQETQYF. In nucleotides, the CDR3 is TGTGCCAGCAGCTTTGGACAGGGGGCCCAAGAGACCCAGTACTTC. The chain combines TRBV11-3 with TRBJ2-5, with 11 bases that match TRBD1. This CDR3 is 15 amino acids long. V shed 3 bases and J 1 base; nucleotides not matched to a gene: 1. Looked up from germline, CDR1 is SGHNT and CDR2 is YENEEA.

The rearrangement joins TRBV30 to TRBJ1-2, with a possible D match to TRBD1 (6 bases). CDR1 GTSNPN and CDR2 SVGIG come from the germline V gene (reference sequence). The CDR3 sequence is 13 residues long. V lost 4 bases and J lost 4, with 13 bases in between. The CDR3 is CAWNGGGPYGYTF. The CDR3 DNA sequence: TGTGCCTGGAATGGAGGGGGGCCCTATGGCTACACCTTC.

CDR3 amino acids: CASSFRGNEQFF. The CDR3 nucleotides read TGTGCCAGCAGTTTTCGGGGTAACGAGCAGTTCTTC. J is TRBJ2-1 and V is TRBV12-3 or TRBV12-4, with D perhaps TRBD2 (5 bases). This CDR3 has 12 residues. Trimming shortened V by 3 bases and J by 10 bases, and 10 bases separated the two germline ends.

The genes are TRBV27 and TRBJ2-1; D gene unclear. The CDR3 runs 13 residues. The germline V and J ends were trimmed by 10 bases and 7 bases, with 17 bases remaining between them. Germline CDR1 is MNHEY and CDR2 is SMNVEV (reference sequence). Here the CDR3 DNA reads TGTGCCACACACCGGGTTCTGGGGAATGAGCAGTTCTTC. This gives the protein CATHRVLGNEQFF.

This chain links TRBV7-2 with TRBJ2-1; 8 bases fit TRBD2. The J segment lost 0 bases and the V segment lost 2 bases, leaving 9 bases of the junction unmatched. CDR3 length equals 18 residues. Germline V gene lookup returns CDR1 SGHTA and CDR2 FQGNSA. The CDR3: CASSLRGGGRISYNEQFF. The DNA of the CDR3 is TGTGCCAGCAGCTTAAGGGGGGGCGGGAGGATCTCCTACAATGAGCAGTTCTTC.

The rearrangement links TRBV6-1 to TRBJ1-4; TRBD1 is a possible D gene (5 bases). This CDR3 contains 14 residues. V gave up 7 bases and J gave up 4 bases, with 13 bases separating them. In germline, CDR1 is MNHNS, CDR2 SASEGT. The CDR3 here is CASILGPLNEKLFF. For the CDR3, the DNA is TGTGCCAGCATCCTGGGACCCCTTAATGAAAAACTGTTTTTT.

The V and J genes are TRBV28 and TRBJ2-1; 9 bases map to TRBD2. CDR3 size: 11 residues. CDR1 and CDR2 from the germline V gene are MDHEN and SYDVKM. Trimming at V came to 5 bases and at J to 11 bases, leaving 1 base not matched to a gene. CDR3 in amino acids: CASSASGKQFF. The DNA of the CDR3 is TGTGCCAGCAGTGCTAGCGGGAAGCAGTTCTTC.

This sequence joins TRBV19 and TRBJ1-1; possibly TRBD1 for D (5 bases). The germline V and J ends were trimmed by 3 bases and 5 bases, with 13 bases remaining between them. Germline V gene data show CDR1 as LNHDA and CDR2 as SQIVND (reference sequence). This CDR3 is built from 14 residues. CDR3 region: CASSIPLRGTEAFF. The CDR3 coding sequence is TGTGCCAGTAGTATCCCCCTTCGGGGGACTGAAGCTTTCTTT.

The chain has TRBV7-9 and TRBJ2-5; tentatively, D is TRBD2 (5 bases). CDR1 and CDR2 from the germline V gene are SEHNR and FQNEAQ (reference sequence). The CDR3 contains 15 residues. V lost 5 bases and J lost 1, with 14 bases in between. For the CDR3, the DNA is TGTGCCAGCAGCCCATCGTCAGCGGTCCAAGAGACCCAGTACTTC. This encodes CASSPSSAVQETQYF.

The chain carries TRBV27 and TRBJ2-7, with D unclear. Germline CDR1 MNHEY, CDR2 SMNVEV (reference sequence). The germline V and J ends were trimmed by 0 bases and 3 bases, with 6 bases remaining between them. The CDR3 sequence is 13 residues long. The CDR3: CASSLSYSYEQYF. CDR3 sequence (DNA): TGTGCCAGCAGTTTATCATACAGCTACGAGCAGTACTTC.

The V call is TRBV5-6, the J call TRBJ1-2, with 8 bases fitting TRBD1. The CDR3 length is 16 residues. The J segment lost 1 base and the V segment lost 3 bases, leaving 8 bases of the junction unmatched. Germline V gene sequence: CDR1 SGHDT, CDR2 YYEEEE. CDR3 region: CASSSRDRLRNYGYTF. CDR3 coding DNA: TGTGCCAGCAGCTCCCGGGACAGGCTGCGTAACTATGGCTACACCTTC.

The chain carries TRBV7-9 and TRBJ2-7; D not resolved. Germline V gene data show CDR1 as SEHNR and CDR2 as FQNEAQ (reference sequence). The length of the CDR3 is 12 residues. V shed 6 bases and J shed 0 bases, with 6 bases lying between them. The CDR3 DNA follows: TGTGCCAGCAGGGAAGGCTCCTACGAGCAGTACTTC. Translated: CASREGSYEQYF. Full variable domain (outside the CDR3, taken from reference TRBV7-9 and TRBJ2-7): DTGVSQNPRHKITKRGQNVTFRCDPISEHNRLYWYRQTLGQGPEFLTYFQNEAQLEKSRLLSDRFSAERPKGSFSTLEIQRTEQGDSAMYLCASREGSYEQYFGPGTRLTVT.